This entry features one T cell receptor beta chain sequence. Its antigen is not yet known. Per-base qualities were not stored, and no clone one base away is much larger. This sample is drawn from a study of blood T cell repertoires in COVID-19 (dated by TCRdb to between 2020 and 2021). About the investigation overall: The collaborator samples originated in the United States, Italy and Spain and spanned the acute and convalescent phases of COVID-19. The prospective study material was composed of cDNA or gDNA derived from T cells, B-cell-depleted T cells, or PBMCs. Deeply sampled blood TCRbeta repertoires from subjects exposed to, actively infected with, or recovered from COVID-19 were included in the dataset. The repertoires were made available in a free public database intended to serve as a resource for research on the immune response to SARS-CoV-2. The samples were drawn from two sources: the first 160 participants of the ongoing ImmuneRACE study, and 1,200 or so subjects contributed by 6 global collaborators. Sample metadata almost always included a de-identified subject ID, COVID-19 status, age in years and sex. Where available, HLA class I and class II types were taken from metadata supplied by the sample provider and were not determined by assay-based typing.

What the authors observed across the whole study: Clinical and demographic metadata were provided uncurated, with the amount varying by source and participant.

Clipping removes 0 bases from V and 9 bases from J, with 1 as the unmatched junction base count. CDR1 and CDR2 were assigned from the germline V gene as SGDLS and YYNGEE. The CDR3, from cysteine to phenylalanine, totals 15 residues. Only the CDR3 portion is preserved as DNA: 45 bases, with reading frame beginning at the first base. TCRbeta CDR3 regions were amplified from genomic DNA by means of the immunoSEQ Assay, a bias-controlled multiplex PCR. The original methods were these. The number of nucleated cells in each sample was estimated from the amplification of reference gene primers within the assay. To quantify the absolute abundance of each unique TCRbeta CDR3 rearrangement, sequence reads were collapsed and filtered. Productive Simpson clonality was computed per sample as the square root of Simpson's diversity index over productive rearrangements. TCRdb mirrors the immuneACCESS table, restricted to in-frame sequences. Some clones are absent from its copies; in checked studies, under half trace to an unresolved V gene, and the reason for the others is unknown. The D gene and trimming were derived from the DNA, and the V and J assignments and clone size from that table. The table for this sample lists fewer than 300,000 clones; 70% to 90% of them were counted only once. About 2.1% of the sample lies in the top ten.

Whole blood was collected in K2EDTA tubes by collaborating institutions according to the institutions' own protocols. For TCRbeta analysis, collaborators shipped samples as frozen whole blood, isolated PBMCs, or DNA extracted from either of those sample types. The sample consisted of peripheral blood. This clonotype originated in a woman in her 50s with acute or convalescent COVID-19. The chain is made from TRBV9 and TRBJ2-1; TRBD2 agrees with 15 junctional bases. The CDR3: CASSVAGLAGGEQFF. The nucleotides are TGTGCCAGCAGCGTAGCGGGACTAGCGGGAGGTGAGCAGTTCTTC. With all but the CDR3 taken from the reference TRBV9 and TRBJ2-1 genes, the full variable domain is: DSGVTQTPKHLITATGQRVTLRCSPRSGDLSVYWYQQSLDQGLQFLIQYYNGEERAKGNILERFSAQQFPDLHSELNLSSLELGDSALYFCASSVAGLAGGEQFFGPGTRLTVL.